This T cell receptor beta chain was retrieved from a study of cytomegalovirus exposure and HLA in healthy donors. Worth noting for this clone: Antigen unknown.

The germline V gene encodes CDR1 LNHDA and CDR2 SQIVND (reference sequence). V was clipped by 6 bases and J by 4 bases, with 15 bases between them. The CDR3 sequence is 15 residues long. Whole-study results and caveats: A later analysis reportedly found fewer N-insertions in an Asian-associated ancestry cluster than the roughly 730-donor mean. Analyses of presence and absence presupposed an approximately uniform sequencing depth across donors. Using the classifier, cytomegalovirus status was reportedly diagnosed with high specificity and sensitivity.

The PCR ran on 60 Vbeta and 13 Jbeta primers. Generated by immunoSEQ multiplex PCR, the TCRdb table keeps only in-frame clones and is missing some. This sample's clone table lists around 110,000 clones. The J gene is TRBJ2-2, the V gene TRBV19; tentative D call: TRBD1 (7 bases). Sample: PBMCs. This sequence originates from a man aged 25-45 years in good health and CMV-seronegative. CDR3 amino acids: CASRWRGPATGELFF. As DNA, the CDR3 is TGTGCCAGTAGGTGGAGGGGGCCGGCCACCGGGGAGCTGTTTTTT.